The sequence of this T cell receptor (beta chain) was determined in a study of CD8+CD57+ T cells in acquired aplastic anemia (dated by TCRdb to about 2018). Background for the entire study: Extracted DNA from sorted CD4+ and CD8+ cells averaged 3.2 ug, ranging from roughly 0.19 to 27.4 ug. CD8+CD57+ expansion was defined as frequency above the mean frequency observed in healthy subjects. Beyond this particular receptor, the publication reports: Roughly 30 CD8+ CDR3 sequences were shared between patients and controls but appeared highly expressed in patients and within their immunodominant clones. Patients and healthy controls showed no significant difference in CD8+ Simpson's diversity (P=0.060).

The germline V gene sets CDR1 to SGHVT and CDR2 to SQSDAQ. V lost 8 bases and J lost 0 bases; the stretch between them is 11 bases long. The CDR3 sequence holds 13 residues, the cysteine and phenylalanine included. Only the CDR3 DNA is retained, 39 bases long and in frame from the first base. Regarding this clonotype: Its antigen is not yet known. No much larger clone is present one base from it, and per-base qualities are unavailable.

Genomic DNA was used as template for profiling of TCR beta VDJ combinations and CDR3 sequences. TCR repertoire sequencing was run on an Illumina HiSeq 2000. On the study's bioinformatics: Repertoire assessment relied on Simpson's diversity index, CDR3 size and DJ length profiles, and TRBV/TRBJ rearrangement plots. The immunodominant clone was defined as the most abundant DNA sequence in deep sequencing data. CDR3 amino acid sequences were screened for sharing across subjects and were compared with published repertoires and the VDJdb database. TCRdb reworked the public reads: Q25 trimming with fastp, MiXCR clone assembly, productive beta chains retained. Rows are combined by CDR3 protein, so each entry shows the most common genes and DNA. The V and J calls reflect TCRdb's pipeline rather than the authors' work. The sample table contains some 200,000 distinct CDR3 sequences; only one count was recorded for less than 50% of them. The ten largest clones take up roughly 2% of the sample.

Flow cytometry had shown CD8+CD57+ cell expansion in the patients selected for sequencing. Every patient had severe acquired aplastic anemia, diagnosed using the International Study of Aplastic Anemia and Agranulocytosis and Camitta criteria. No patient had received any therapy when blood was sampled. The study deep-sequenced TCR repertoires of sorted CD4+ and CD8+ blood T cells from severe aplastic anemia patients and healthy subjects. Patients were enrolled under clinicaltrials.gov protocols 00001620, 01623167, 00001397, 00071045, 00081523 and 00961064 in the USA. Ficoll-Paque density gradient centrifugation was used to isolate peripheral blood mononuclear cells. Before DNA was extracted, CD4+ and CD8+ T cells were sorted using either FACS or magnetic beads.

The sequenced sample was sorted CD4+, CD8+, or CD8+CD57+ T cells (not recorded which) from PBMCs. Here the chain combines TRBV7-4 and TRBJ2-7; the D gene cannot be resolved reliably. The sequence was obtained from a human donor with aplastic anemia. The DNA is TGTGCCAGCCTTACAGAACCCTCCTACGAGCAGTACTTC. Its translation reads: CASLTEPSYEQYF.